The 30 T cell receptor beta chains below all came from one sample that was sequenced in a study of T cell changes during pregnancy in multiple sclerosis. The method was immunoSEQ multiplex PCR; TCRdb's version includes in-frame clones alone and lacks a portion of them. The table has about 40,000 clones, roughly nine tenths seen once. Sequencing was performed on CD4+ T cells from peripheral blood mononuclear cells, taken before pregnancy. Receptors originate from a female donor with multiple sclerosis, enrolled in a pregnancy study.

The chain combines TRBV9 with TRBJ2-3; TRBD2 might be the D (5 bases). The germline V and J ends were trimmed by 0 bases and 4 bases, with 15 bases remaining between them. Germline CDR1 reads SGDLS; CDR2 reads YYNGEE. The CDR3 is made up of 16 amino acids. The CDR3 DNA sequence: TGTGCCAGCAGCGTAGCGGTTAGCTTGGGAGCAGATACGCAGTATTTT. Translation gives CASSVAVSLGADTQYF.

V and J are TRBV14 and TRBJ1-3; 9 bases line up with TRBD1. CDR3 length: 14 residues. CDR1 SGHDN and CDR2 FVKESK come from the germline V gene. V dropped 3 bases and J dropped 8; count of bases not matched to a gene: 5. In nucleotides, the CDR3 is TGTGCCAGCAGCCAGCCGGGACAGGGTCACACCATATATTTT. This translates into CASSQPGQGHTIYF. Together with reference TRBV14 and TRBJ1-3, the CDR3 gives the full variable domain: EAGVTQFPSHSVIEKGQTVTLRCDPISGHDNLYWYRRVMGKEIKFLLHFVKESKQDESGMPNNRFLAERTGGTYSTLKVQPAELEDSGVYFCASSQPGQGHTIYFGEGSWLTVV.

This clone was detected a few times. The chain joins TRBV7-8 to TRBJ2-5, with 11 bases that match TRBD2. The germline V gene has CDR1 SGHVS and CDR2 FQNEAQ. V shed 2 bases and J 5 bases; nucleotides not matched to a gene: 13. CDR3 size: 18 residues. In nucleotides, the CDR3 is TGTGCCAGCAGCTTAAATCTAGCGGGAGGTCCAGGGGAGGAGACCCAGTACTTC. This gives the protein CASSLNLAGGPGEETQYF. Complete variable domain (other parts from reference TRBV7-8 and TRBJ2-5): GAGVSQSPRYKVAKRGQDVALRCDPISGHVSLFWYQQALGQGPEFLTYFQNEAQLDKSGLPSDRFFAERPEGSVSTLKIQRTQQEDSAVYLCASSLNLAGGPGEETQYFGPGTRLLVL.

The rearrangement links TRBV7-2 to TRBJ1-1, with TRBD1 as a possible D gene (5 bases). The germline gives CDR1 SGHTA, CDR2 FQGNSA. The CDR3 consists of 15 residues. The V gene lost 5 bases and the J gene lost 1 base, with 14 bases spanning the gap. DNA of the CDR3: TGTGCCAGCAGCCCAAGGCCCGGGGGGAACACTGAAGCTTTCTTT. This translates into CASSPRPGGNTEAFF.

The rearrangement uses TRBV5-6 and TRBJ2-7, with a weak D call TRBD1 (6 bases). This CDR3 contains 13 residues. The V gene's germline CDR1 is SGHDT and CDR2 YYEEEE. Trimming took off 0 bases at V and 10 bases at J, with 14 bases between the two ends. The CDR3 coding sequence is TGTGCCAGCAGCTTGGACAGGGCCCTCTACCAGTACTTC. Its protein is CASSLDRALYQYF. Full variable domain (rest looked up from reference TRBV5-6 and TRBJ2-7): DAGVTQSPTHLIKTRGQQVTLRCSPKSGHDTVSWYQQALGQGPQFIFQYYEEEERQRGNFPDRFSGHQFPNYSSELNVNALLLGDSALYLCASSLDRALYQYFGPGTRLTVT.

This sequence joins TRBV10-3 and TRBJ1-2; TRBD1 agrees at 7 bases. Trimming cost V 8 bases and J 8 bases; bases outside gene matches: 8. Germline CDR1 ENHRY, CDR2 SYGVKD. The CDR3 extends over 12 amino acids. CDR3 coding DNA: TGTGCCATCGAGGGGGCAGGGAGCGGCTACACCTTC. This translates into CAIEGAGSGYTF.

V and J are TRBV2 and TRBJ2-5, with 8 bases identical to TRBD2. Germline V gene sequence: CDR1 SNHLY, CDR2 FYNNEI. The CDR3 extends over 13 amino acids. V was clipped by 4 bases and J by 7 bases; unmatched bases: 5. CDR3 sequence: CASSGGTRTTQYF. CDR3 in DNA: TGTGCCAGCAGTGGCGGGACTAGAACGACCCAGTACTTC.

The chain combines TRBV5-1 with TRBJ1-4; 7 bases line up with TRBD1. The CDR3 consists of 15 residues. In germline, CDR1 is SGHRS, CDR2 YFSETQ. Trimming took 6 bases from V and 3 from J; bases not matched to a gene: 8. CDR3 residues: CASTQGEEANEKLFF. CDR3 DNA: TGCGCCAGCACCCAGGGGGAGGAAGCTAATGAAAAACTGTTTTTT.

This CDR3 reads CASSYGGATLNTQYF. CDR3 DNA: TGTGCCAGCAGTTACGGGGGGGCGACCCTAAATACGCAGTATTTT. This sequence joins TRBV6-5 and TRBJ2-3; possibly TRBD2 for D (7 bases). The CDR3 has 15 residues. V was cut by 2 bases and J by 7 bases, with 16 bases left in between. Germline CDR1 and CDR2: MNHEY and SVGAGI.

The chain uses TRBV6-5 and TRBJ2-1; 10 bases agree with TRBD2. Per the germline V gene, CDR1 is MNHEY and CDR2 is SVGAGI. J was trimmed by 5 bases and V by 5 bases; bases with no gene match: 6. This CDR3 is built from 15 residues. The CDR3 sequence is CASSPGLAANNEQFF. The CDR3 coding sequence is TGTGCCAGCAGTCCTGGACTAGCGGCCAACAATGAGCAGTTCTTC.

The V and J genes are TRBV6-6 and TRBJ1-1, with D uncertain. The germline V gene encodes CDR1 MNHNY and CDR2 SVGAGI (reference sequence). This CDR3 spans 14 amino acids. Between the trimmed V and J ends, which lost 2 bases and 1 base, there was a span of 8 bases. Written as DNA, the CDR3 is TGTGCCAGCAGTTACGGTACAGCGAACACTGAAGCTTTCTTT. Its translation is CASSYGTANTEAFF.

A note on this clone: An end of the junction does not agree with germline; a read error may underlie this. The chain links TRBV5-4 to TRBJ2-3, with 12 bases identical to TRBD2. Germline V gene data show CDR1 as SGHNT and CDR2 as YYREEE (reference sequence). The CDR3 is 17 amino acids. As DNA, the CDR3 is TGTGCCAGCAGCCCCTCTGGACTAGCGGGATATACAGATATGCAGTATTTT. Residues: CASSPSGLAGYTDMQYF.

The rearrangement uses TRBV6-5 and TRBJ1-5; D is possibly TRBD1 (5 bases). Trimming cost V 5 bases and J 4 bases, with 12 bases left between them. In germline, CDR1 is MNHEY, CDR2 SVGAGI. This CDR3 contains 14 residues. CDR3 residues: CASSPARVNQPQHF. The CDR3 coding sequence is TGTGCCAGCAGTCCAGCCAGGGTAAATCAGCCCCAGCATTTT.

This chain links TRBV29-1 with TRBJ2-7; 8 bases fit TRBD1. Germline trimming cut 1 base from V and 5 bases from J; bases unmatched to any gene: 7. CDR1 is SQVTM, CDR2 ANQGSEA, per germline. This CDR3 has 14 amino acids. The CDR3 protein is CSVEVQGASHEQYF. The CDR3 region has the DNA TGCAGCGTTGAAGTCCAGGGGGCGTCACACGAGCAGTACTTC.

This chain connects TRBV5-4 to TRBJ2-3, with TRBD1 identical over 9 bases. CDR1 is SGHNT and CDR2 is YYREEE in the germline V gene (reference sequence). The CDR3 is 14 residues long. The trim removed 5 bases at V and 3 bases at J, leaving 4 bases unmatched. In DNA form, the CDR3 reads TGTGCCAGCAGTCAGGGACAGGGTACAGATACGCAGTATTTT. Translated: CASSQGQGTDTQYF.

The gene calls are TRBV6-1 and TRBJ2-7; the match to TRBD2 covers 12 bases. V trimming: 3 bases; J trimming: 3 bases; junction bases outside the gene matches: 0. CDR1 is MNHNS, CDR2 SASEGT, per germline. CDR3 length: 14 residues. This CDR3 reads CASSETSGGYEQYF. CDR3 in DNA: TGTGCCAGCAGTGAGACTAGCGGGGGCTACGAGCAGTACTTC.

This clone has a single count. The chain employs TRBV9 and TRBJ2-1; tentative D call: TRBD2 (5 bases). Germline V gene data show CDR1 as SGDLS and CDR2 as YYNGEE. This CDR3 spans 15 amino acids. V lost 2 bases to trimming and J lost 5 bases, with 14 bases between them. This CDR3 reads CASSVAGPGNNEQFF. In DNA, the CDR3 is TGTGCCAGCAGCGTGGCGGGTCCCGGGAACAATGAGCAGTTCTTC.

The rearrangement joins TRBV28 to TRBJ2-1, with D perhaps matching TRBD2 (6 bases). The germline V gene has CDR1 MDHEN and CDR2 SYDVKM. CDR3 length equals 13 residues. Trimming removed 8 bases at V and 3 bases at J, with 11 bases between. The CDR3 spells CASGSGSYNEQFF. The CDR3 DNA follows: TGTGCCAGCGGTAGCGGAAGCTACAATGAGCAGTTCTTC.

Only one count was recorded for this clone. The V gene is TRBV6-1, the J gene TRBJ2-7, with TRBD1 matching over 9 bases. J gave up 2 bases and V 10 bases, and 6 bases lay outside the gene matches. The germline gives CDR1 MNHNS, CDR2 SASEGT. The CDR3 extends over 13 amino acids. For the CDR3, the DNA is TGTGCCACGACAGGGGGTTTTACCTACGAGCAGTACTTC. It specifies CATTGGFTYEQYF.

The V and J genes are TRBV19 and TRBJ1-5; 9 bases agree with TRBD1. Germline assignment: CDR1 LNHDA and CDR2 SQIVND (reference sequence). V lost 2 bases and J lost 7; bases outside the gene matches: 3. The CDR3 runs 14 residues. The DNA for the CDR3 is TGTGCCAGTAGTATAACAGGGGGCGGGCAGCCCCAGCATTTT. Translating gives CASSITGGGQPQHF. Looking up the rest from reference TRBV19 and TRBJ1-5 gives the full variable domain: DGGITQSPKYLFRKEGQNVTLSCEQNLNHDAMYWYRQDPGQGLRLIYYSQIVNDFQKGDIAEGYSVSREKKESFPLTVTSAQKNPTAFYLCASSITGGGQPQHFGDGTRLSIL.

J is TRBJ1-1 and V is TRBV13; D call uncertain. The germline CDR1 and CDR2 sequences are PRHDT and FYEKMQ (reference sequence). CDR3 length equals 14 residues. Trimming shortened V by 3 bases and J by 1 base, and 9 bases separated the two germline ends. The CDR3 reads CASSFYQANTEAFF. CDR3 sequence (DNA): TGTGCCAGCAGCTTTTATCAAGCGAACACTGAAGCTTTCTTT.

V and J are TRBV11-2 and TRBJ2-4, with 8 positions matching TRBD1. Per the germline V gene, CDR1 is SGHAT and CDR2 is FQNNGV. The CDR3 contains 15 residues. After removal of 0 bases from V and 8 bases from J, the junction contained 6 bases not matched to a gene. Here the CDR3 reads CASSLEDRVRDIQYF. The CDR3 region has the DNA TGTGCCAGCAGCTTAGAGGACAGGGTGAGAGACATTCAGTACTTC. The entire variable domain, with the rest obtained from reference TRBV11-2 and TRBJ2-4, is as follows: EAGVAQSPRYKIIEKRQSVAFWCNPISGHATLYWYQQILGQGPKLLIQFQNNGVVDDSQLPKDRFSAERLKGVDSTLKIQPAKLEDSAVYLCASSLEDRVRDIQYFGAGTRLSVL.

The rearrangement joins TRBV29-1 to TRBJ2-1; D gene uncertain. Germline-derived CDR1 and CDR2 are SQVTM and ANQGSEA. CDR3 length equals 13 residues. V was trimmed by 6 bases and J by 0 bases, leaving 9 bases between them. The CDR3 region is CSVVAFSYNEQFF. For the CDR3, the DNA is TGCAGCGTCGTAGCTTTCTCCTACAATGAGCAGTTCTTC.

The rearrangement uses TRBV19 and TRBJ2-2; TRBD2 aligns across 11 bases. The germline gives CDR1 LNHDA, CDR2 SQIVND (reference sequence). CDR3 size: 17 residues. V was clipped by 1 base and J by 4 bases; unmatched bases: 5. As DNA, the CDR3 is TGTGCCAGTAGTATAGTTATAGCGGGAGGGCCCACCGGGGAGCTGTTTTTT. Its protein product is CASSIVIAGGPTGELFF.

CDR3 residues: CASKETGGTGDQPQHF. The CDR3 DNA reads TGTGCCAGTAAGGAGACAGGGGGAACGGGGGATCAGCCCCAGCATTTT. V and J are TRBV19 and TRBJ1-5, with 9 nucleotides matching TRBD1. The V gene's germline CDR1 is LNHDA and CDR2 SQIVND (reference sequence). The CDR3 runs to 16 residues. The trim removed 7 bases at V and 5 bases at J, leaving 12 bases unmatched.

The rearrangement joins TRBV7-2 to TRBJ2-7; tentative D call: TRBD1 (5 bases). V lost 5 bases to trimming and J lost 0 bases, with 17 bases between them. Germline V gene sequence: CDR1 SGHTA, CDR2 FQGNSA. CDR3 size: 16 residues. CDR3 loop: CASSLPRQLGSYEQYF. CDR3 nucleotide sequence: TGTGCCAGCAGCCTACCTAGACAGTTAGGCTCCTACGAGCAGTACTTC.

This clone was counted a single time. Written as DNA, the CDR3 is TGTGCCAGCAGTGAAGGGACAGGGGTGACCCAGTACTTC. Translation: CASSEGTGVTQYF. The genes are TRBV25-1 and TRBJ2-5; 10 bases are a match to TRBD1. The CDR3 loop spans 13 amino acids. CDR1 is MGHDK and CDR2 is SYGVNS in the germline V gene. Trimming at V came to 2 bases and at J to 7 bases, leaving 1 base not matched to a gene.

V and J are TRBV7-2 and TRBJ1-4; a weak D match, TRBD1 (5 bases). Trimming stripped 5 bases from V and 5 bases from J, with 15 bases between. In germline, CDR1 is SGHTA, CDR2 FQGNSA. CDR3 length: 15 residues. Here the CDR3 reads CASSVDRRGNEKLFF. CDR3 nucleotide sequence: TGTGCCAGCAGCGTCGACAGAAGGGGAAATGAAAAACTGTTTTTT.

Written as DNA, the CDR3 is TGTGCCAGCAGCGTAGTCGGCGGGATGTCCCCCCCTTACAATGAGCAGTTCTTC. It translates to CASSVVGGMSPPYNEQFF. V is TRBV9 and J is TRBJ2-1; the D gene is possibly TRBD2 (6 bases). The germline V and J ends were trimmed by 0 bases and 4 bases, with 20 bases remaining between them. The CDR3 runs 18 residues. Germline V lookup: CDR1 SGDLS, CDR2 YYNGEE.

The CDR3 loop reads CASSQDQGAGAYEQYF. CDR3 bases: TGTGCCAGCAGCCAAGATCAGGGGGCAGGGGCCTACGAGCAGTACTTC. The chain is built from TRBV4-2 and TRBJ2-7; TRBD1 aligns across 8 bases. This CDR3 spans 16 amino acids. V dropped 0 bases and J dropped 2; count of bases not matched to a gene: 6. The germline V gene has CDR1 LGHNA and CDR2 YNFKEQ.